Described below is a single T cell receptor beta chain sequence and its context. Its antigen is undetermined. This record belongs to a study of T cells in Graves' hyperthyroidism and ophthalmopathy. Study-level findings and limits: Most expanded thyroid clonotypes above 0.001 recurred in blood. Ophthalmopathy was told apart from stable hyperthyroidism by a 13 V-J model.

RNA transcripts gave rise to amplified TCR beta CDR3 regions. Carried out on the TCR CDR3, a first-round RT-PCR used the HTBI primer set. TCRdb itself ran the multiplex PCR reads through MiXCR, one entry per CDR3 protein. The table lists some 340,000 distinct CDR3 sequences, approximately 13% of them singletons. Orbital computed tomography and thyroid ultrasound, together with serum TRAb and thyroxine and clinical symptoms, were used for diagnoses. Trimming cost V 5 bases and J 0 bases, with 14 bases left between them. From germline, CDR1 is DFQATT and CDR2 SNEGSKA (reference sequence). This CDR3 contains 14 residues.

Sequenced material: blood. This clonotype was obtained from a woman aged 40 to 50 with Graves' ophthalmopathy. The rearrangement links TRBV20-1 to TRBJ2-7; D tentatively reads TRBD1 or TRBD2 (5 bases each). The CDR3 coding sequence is TGCAGTGCTGGACTTCGACAGCGCTCCTACGAGCAGTACTTC. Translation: CSAGLRQRSYEQYF.